This TCR beta chain was sequenced during a study of OX40 agonist ivuxolimab in advanced cancers. Study information: In this trial design, patients received ivuxolimab intravenously at 0.01 to 10 mg/kg every 2 weeks. Allowance was made for prior anti-PD-1, anti-PD-L1 or anti-CTLA-4 therapy, and 40% to 45% had some. Overall study results and limits: On average, a greater number of expanded clones characterised CD8+ T cells relative to CD4+.

Profiling relied on immunoSEQ multiplex PCR, and the TCRdb table lists in-frame clones only, not all of them. The repertoire holds about 100,000 clones, with approximately 90% as singletons. In the case of this clone: The antigen remains unidentified.

Germline CDR1 is GTSNPN and CDR2 is SVGIG (reference sequence). V lost 4 bases to trimming and J lost 0 bases, with 7 bases between them. The length of the CDR3 is 12 residues. The input for sequencing was CD4+ or CD8+ T cells sorted from blood, taken in a trial of the OX40 agonist ivuxolimab. The clonotype comes from an adult with an advanced solid tumor such as melanoma, head and neck, liver or kidney cancer. This rearrangement joins TRBV30 to TRBJ2-7; D gene uncertain. In DNA form, the CDR3 reads TGTGCCTGGAATAGTATCTCCTACGAGCAGTACTTC. It specifies CAWNSISYEQYF.